These 29 T cell receptor beta chains came from one sample sequenced in a study of T cells in Graves' hyperthyroidism and ophthalmopathy. Amplification of TCR beta CDR3 regions was performed using RNA transcripts as template. HTBI primers were the set used in a first-round RT-PCR of the TCR CDR3. One entry per CDR3 protein, called by TCRdb with MiXCR from the multiplex PCR reads. The profile shows about 420,000 distinct CDR3 sequences, approximately 14% of them singletons. The sample consisted of blood. These receptors were obtained from a woman aged 18-30 years with Graves' hyperthyroidism.

The table lists this clonotype with many counts. The chain is built from TRBV12-3 or TRBV12-4 and TRBJ2-7; 7 bases map to TRBD2. The CDR3 consists of 12 residues. CDR3 sequence (DNA): TGTGCGACGCGGGCTAGCGGCTACGAGCAGTACTTC. Protein sequence: CATRASGYEQYF.

This rearrangement joins TRBV28 to TRBJ1-5; D is possibly TRBD1 (5 bases). The CDR3 runs 17 residues. CDR1 is MDHEN and CDR2 is SYDVKM in the germline V gene. Trimming stripped 3 bases from V and 0 bases from J, with 15 bases between. The CDR3 DNA follows: TGTGCCAGCAGTTTTTTCGCCGCAGGGCCTAGCAATCAGCCCCAGCATTTT. Translation: CASSFFAAGPSNQPQHF.

The chain links TRBV20-1 to TRBJ2-2, with TRBD2 matching over 10 bases. Germline V lookup: CDR1 DFQATT, CDR2 SNEGSKA (reference sequence). This CDR3 has 14 residues. Trimming at V came to 6 bases and at J to 3 bases, leaving 4 bases not matched to a gene. The CDR3 protein is CSAGLAGDTGELFF. The DNA of the CDR3 is TGCAGTGCCGGGCTAGCGGGGGACACCGGGGAGCTGTTTTTT.

This clonotype was seen at least ten times. V gene TRBV15 combines with J gene TRBJ2-3; 8 nucleotides match TRBD1. The V and J ends lost 0 bases and 10 bases, in that order; junction bases with no gene match: 6. Germline-derived CDR1 and CDR2 are LNHNV and YYDKDF (reference sequence). CDR3 length equals 14 residues. The CDR3 region has the DNA TGTGCCACCAGCAGAGATTTACAGGGGGAACCGCAGTATTTT. Translating it yields CATSRDLQGEPQYF.

This clonotype has at least ten counts. The chain carries TRBV28 and TRBJ2-7; 9 bases match TRBD1. J gave up 6 bases and V 6 bases, and 6 bases lay outside the gene matches. The CDR3 consists of 13 residues. CDR1 and CDR2 (germline): MDHEN, SYDVKM. The CDR3 here is CASRTPGQGEQYF. The DNA for the CDR3 is TGTGCCAGCAGGACACCGGGACAGGGCGAGCAGTACTTC.

This clonotype was recorded a few times. V is TRBV7-3 and J is TRBJ2-1, with 13 bases fitting TRBD2. This CDR3 is built from 17 residues. The V gene end was trimmed by 5 bases and the J gene end by 6 bases; junction bases not matched to a gene: 10. The germline gives CDR1 SGHTA, CDR2 FQGTGA. The CDR3: CASSKRPGTSGTNEQFF. CDR3 nucleotide sequence: TGTGCCAGCAGCAAAAGACCAGGGACTAGCGGGACCAATGAGCAGTTCTTC.

At least ten counts were recorded for this clonotype. This sequence joins TRBV29-1 and TRBJ1-5; no firm D call. The CDR3 sequence is 14 residues long. V lost 4 bases and J lost 4, with 14 bases in between. Germline CDR1 reads SQVTM; CDR2 reads ANQGSEA. DNA for the CDR3: TGCAGCGTTGTAGTTTCCGGACCAAATCAGCCCCAGCATTTT. Translated, it gives CSVVVSGPNQPQHF.

This clonotype was found a few times. The chain couples TRBV29-1 to TRBJ2-1, with a weak D call TRBD2 (6 bases). This CDR3 is 13 amino acids long. Deletions cut 4 bases from V and 6 bases from J, with 13 bases between. CDR1 and CDR2 (germline): SQVTM, ANQGSEA. DNA for the CDR3: TGCAGCGTTGCAACTAGCCCTAGCAATGAGCAGTTCTTC. Its translation: CSVATSPSNEQFF.

Note on this clonotype: Possible read error: a much larger clone is one base away. The V gene is TRBV5-1, the J gene TRBJ1-5, with 8 bases fitting TRBD1. Germline CDR1 SGHRS, CDR2 YFSETQ. This CDR3 is built from 17 residues. V lost 4 bases and J lost 2; bases outside the gene matches: 11. The CDR3 DNA is TGCGCCAGCAGCCCCAGGACAGGGACTGTAGGCAATCAGCCCCAGCATTTT. This encodes CASSPRTGTVGNQPQHF.

The chain employs TRBV9 and TRBJ2-7; TRBD2 agrees at 8 bases. Germline V gene data show CDR1 as SGDLS and CDR2 as YYNGEE. The CDR3 contains 13 residues. Germline trimming cut 3 bases from V and 5 bases from J; bases unmatched to any gene: 4. The CDR3 spells CASSASGGHEQYF. The CDR3 region has the DNA TGTGCCAGCAGCGCCAGCGGGGGTCACGAGCAGTACTTC. Based on the CDR3 plus reference TRBV9 and TRBJ2-7, the full variable domain is DSGVTQTPKHLITATGQRVTLRCSPRSGDLSVYWYQQSLDQGLQFLIQYYNGEERAKGNILERFSAQQFPDLHSELNLSSLELGDSALYFCASSASGGHEQYFGPGTRLTVT.

The gene calls are TRBV20-1 and TRBJ2-3, with 16 bases fitting TRBD2. V shed 3 bases and J 0 bases; nucleotides not matched to a gene: 9. The germline gives CDR1 DFQATT, CDR2 SNEGSKA (reference sequence). The CDR3 totals 19 residues. The CDR3 loop is CSASRGGTSGRVSTDTQYF. The DNA of the CDR3 is TGCAGTGCTAGCCGCGGGGGGACTAGCGGGAGGGTTAGCACAGATACGCAGTATTTT.

The chain links TRBV29-1 to TRBJ2-5; D is ambiguous. The CDR3 sequence is 15 residues long. Looked up from germline, CDR1 is SQVTM and CDR2 is ANQGSEA. V dropped 0 bases and J dropped 0 bases, with 11 bases sitting between them. The CDR3 DNA reads as TGCAGCGTTGAAGATCCAACTGAGTACCAAGAGACCCAGTACTTC. This encodes CSVEDPTEYQETQYF.

This clonotype has ten or more counts. V gene TRBV10-3 combines with J gene TRBJ2-5, with 8 bases matching TRBD2. J lost 0 bases, V lost 3 bases, and 9 bases had no gene match. The V gene's germline CDR1 is ENHRY and CDR2 SYGVKD. This CDR3 is built from 17 residues. The CDR3 here is CAISEGLAGFYQETQYF. The CDR3 coding sequence is TGTGCCATCAGTGAAGGTTTAGCGGGGTTCTACCAAGAGACCCAGTACTTC.

This clonotype was counted at least ten times. The chain recombines TRBV28 with TRBJ2-4; D uncertain. Germline CDR1 reads MDHEN; CDR2 reads SYDVKM. The germline V and J ends were trimmed by 2 bases and 0 bases, with 14 bases remaining between them. CDR3 size: 17 residues. This CDR3 is CASSLRFSAVAKNIQYF. In nucleotides, the CDR3 is TGTGCCAGCAGTTTAAGGTTTTCCGCCGTAGCCAAAAACATTCAGTACTTC.

At least ten counts were recorded for this clonotype. The V and J genes are TRBV15 and TRBJ1-3; D is unresolved. Trimming shortened V by 5 bases and J by 0 bases, and 8 bases separated the two germline ends. This CDR3 region has 14 residues. Germline V gene data show CDR1 as LNHNV and CDR2 as YYDKDF (reference sequence). The CDR3 reads CATSGRDSGNTIYF. As DNA, the CDR3 is TGTGCCACCAGCGGGCGAGACTCTGGAAACACCATATATTTT.

CDR3 bases: TGTGCCAGCAGCTTAGCGCTCAATCGACTAGAGGTCGAGCAGTTCTTC. Its protein is CASSLALNRLEVEQFF. V is TRBV7-8 and J is TRBJ2-1; weak D call: TRBD2 (6 bases). V lost 0 bases and J 10 bases, leaving 19 bases between the germline ends. The CDR3 contains 16 residues. Germline V CDR1 and CDR2: SGHVS, FQNEAQ.

The V and J genes are TRBV20-1 and TRBJ1-4, with D perhaps matching TRBD1 (5 bases). The germline V gene encodes CDR1 DFQATT and CDR2 SNEGSKA (reference sequence). This CDR3 is built from 15 residues. V lost 6 bases and J lost 7, with 21 bases in between. CDR3 residues: CSAQQTEHGTEKLFF. For the CDR3, the DNA is TGCAGTGCACAGCAGACAGAGCACGGGACTGAAAAACTGTTTTTT.

This clonotype has ten or more counts. The chain links TRBV10-3 to TRBJ2-1; 11 bases align to TRBD2. J gave up 5 bases and V 10 bases, and 4 bases lay outside the gene matches. Germline CDR1 reads ENHRY; CDR2 reads SYGVKD. This CDR3 is built from 13 residues. CDR3 sequence (DNA): TGTGCCACCAGGGGACTAGCGGACAATGAGCAGTTCTTC. Amino acid sequence: CATRGLADNEQFF.

This clonotype was observed a handful of times. The chain links TRBV14 to TRBJ2-1, with TRBD2 identical over 16 bases. This CDR3 comprises 20 residues. Germline assignment: CDR1 SGHDN and CDR2 FVKESK. With V trimmed by 1 base and J by 3 bases, 9 bases remained unmatched. DNA of the CDR3: TGTGCCAGCAGCCAAGGACCGGGACTAGCGGGAGGGCCAAACTACAATGAGCAGTTCTTC. This encodes CASSQGPGLAGGPNYNEQFF.

This clonotype turned up a few times. The chain uses TRBV7-8 and TRBJ2-5, with D unclear. Deletions cut 3 bases from V and 4 bases from J, with 6 bases between. Germline CDR1 SGHVS, CDR2 FQNEAQ. This CDR3 contains 12 residues. CDR3 loop: CASSFPSETQYF. The CDR3 coding sequence is TGTGCCAGCAGCTTTCCGTCAGAGACCCAGTACTTC.

The CDR3 loop is CASTEDFRISPLHF. The CDR3 coding sequence is TGTGCCAGCACCGAGGACTTTCGTATTTCACCCCTCCACTTT. The chain is built from TRBV6-2 or TRBV6-3 and TRBJ1-6; D call uncertain. V lost 7 bases to trimming and J lost 9 bases, with 16 bases between them. Germline lookup yields CDR1 MNHEY and CDR2 SVGEGT. This CDR3 has 14 amino acids.

The gene calls are TRBV27 and TRBJ2-2; unclear D gene. This CDR3 comprises 15 residues. With 0 bases removed from V and 1 base from J, the gap between germline ends came to 6 bases. From germline, CDR1 is MNHEY and CDR2 SMNVEV (reference sequence). The CDR3 region is CASSLSTLNTGELFF. CDR3 nucleotides: TGTGCCAGCAGTTTATCGACCCTGAACACCGGGGAGCTGTTTTTT.

The table lists this clonotype with many counts. The chain recombines TRBV20-1 with TRBJ2-7; 8 bases line up with TRBD1. The CDR3 extends over 14 amino acids. V lost 1 base, J lost 3 bases, and 5 bases stayed unmatched. Germline CDR1 reads DFQATT; CDR2 reads SNEGSKA (reference sequence). The CDR3 coding sequence is TGCAGTGCTAGAGGCCGGGACAGGATCTACGAGCAGTACTTC. Amino acids: CSARGRDRIYEQYF.

This clonotype was counted only a few times. The chain carries TRBV19 and TRBJ2-1; TRBD2 aligns across 11 bases. The CDR3 totals 16 residues. CDR1 LNHDA and CDR2 SQIVND come from the germline V gene (reference sequence). Trimming at V came to 5 bases and at J to 6 bases, leaving 9 bases not matched to a gene. CDR3 loop: CASSLVAGGGGNEQFF. The CDR3 region has the DNA TGTGCCAGTAGTTTAGTAGCGGGAGGGGGGGGCAATGAGCAGTTCTTC.

The chain links TRBV5-5 to TRBJ2-6, with D perhaps being TRBD1 or TRBD2 (5 bases each). Trimming cost V 0 bases and J 0 bases, with 16 bases left between them. The CDR3 is 19 residues long. CDR1 and CDR2 from the germline V gene are SGHKS and YYEKEE (reference sequence). The CDR3 region is CASSLGGAGSNSGANVLTF. The DNA for the CDR3 is TGTGCCAGCAGCTTGGGAGGGGCAGGATCCAACTCTGGGGCCAACGTCCTGACTTTC.

This clonotype has more than one count but fewer than ten. J is TRBJ2-3 and V is TRBV15; D gene ambiguous. This CDR3 is 15 amino acids long. V gave up 5 bases and J gave up 1 base, with 13 bases separating them. CDR1 and CDR2 from the germline V gene are LNHNV and YYDKDF (reference sequence). The CDR3 spells CATSGGRRGTDTQYF. CDR3 DNA sequence: TGTGCCACCAGCGGTGGCAGGCGAGGCACAGATACGCAGTATTTT.

The rearrangement links TRBV20-1 to TRBJ1-2, with unresolved D. Per the germline V gene, CDR1 is DFQATT and CDR2 is SNEGSKA (reference sequence). V dropped 7 bases and J dropped 1 base, with 10 bases sitting between them. This CDR3 contains 12 residues. CDR3 nucleotide sequence: TGCAGTGTCCTTCACATTAACTATGGCTACACCTTC. This gives the protein CSVLHINYGYTF.

Here the CDR3 reads CSARAITGDYNEQFF. The CDR3 DNA is TGCAGTGCTAGAGCTATAACGGGGGATTACAATGAGCAGTTCTTC. The chain employs TRBV20-1 and TRBJ2-1; D may be TRBD2 (6 bases). The germline gives CDR1 DFQATT, CDR2 SNEGSKA (reference sequence). The CDR3 length is 15 residues. Trimming pared 1 base from V and 4 bases from J, leaving 14 bases between.

This clonotype was seen at least ten times. CDR3 residues: CASSGAADSLNTEAFF. For the CDR3, the DNA is TGTGCCAGCTCCGGGGCAGCCGACAGCTTGAACACTGAAGCTTTCTTT. The V gene is TRBV3-1, the J gene TRBJ1-1; D may be TRBD1 (5 bases). CDR3 length: 16 residues. Germline values: CDR1 LGHDT, CDR2 YNNKEL (reference sequence). Trimming cost V 8 bases and J 0 bases, with 19 bases left between them. Variable domain in full (rest from reference TRBV3-1 and TRBJ1-1): DTAVSQTPKYLVTQMGNDKSIKCEQNLGHDTMYWYKQDSKKFLKIMFSYNNKELIINETVPNRFSPKSPDKAHLNLHINSLELGDSAVYFCASSGAADSLNTEAFFGQGTRLTVV.